This TCR beta chain was sequenced in a study of blood T cell repertoires in COVID-19. Residents of under 25 US areas, aged about 18 to 100 years, made up the participants. Exposed volunteers were people who met a COVID-19 case within 2 weeks before study entry. As originally analysed: From reference gene primer amplification, estimates of nucleated cell counts were derived. The assay was immunoSEQ multiplex PCR, and TCRdb's table has in-frame clones only and misses some. The DNA was the basis for D and trimming; V, J and clone size are from that table. Here the sample spans under 450,000 clones, approximately 90% being singletons. The CDR3 contains 14 residues. Germline V gene sequence: CDR1 LGHNA, CDR2 YNFKEQ. Trimming left V 1 base short and J 8 bases short, with 14 bases between.

This TCR came from a woman aged 40 to 55 who had been exposed to COVID-19. Material for sequencing was PBMCs or T cells enriched from blood (not recorded which). The chain is built from TRBV4-2 and TRBJ1-1; D ambiguous. DNA for the CDR3: TGTGCCAGCAGCCAAGGCGCTGTTACAGCCGAAGCTTTCTTT. This translates into CASSQGAVTAEAFF.